The count of the clone carrying this T cell receptor beta chain is one. What it recognizes is unknown. PCR was performed using 60 Vbeta and 13 Jbeta primers. The assay was immunoSEQ multiplex PCR, and TCRdb's table has in-frame clones only and misses some. The table has under 200,000 clones, roughly 79% seen once. The sample is drawn from a study of cytomegalovirus exposure and HLA in healthy donors. Whole-study findings and limits: It was reported that TCR beta sequences correctly inferred the HLA-A and HLA-B alleles for most subjects. Several of the most significant clusters were apparently associated with common viral pathogens in a later analysis. Usually a TCR sequence was rare, but some public TCRs were found in many donors.

CDR1 is SEHNR, CDR2 FQNEAQ, per germline (reference sequence). The V segment lost 4 bases and the J segment 0 bases; nucleotides outside the gene matches: 11. This CDR3 comprises 19 residues. The sample comprised PBMCs. The chain has TRBV7-9 and TRBJ1-5; 11 bases map to TRBD1. The TCR comes from a woman aged 45-65 years in good health and CMV-seronegative. The CDR3 nucleotides are TGTGCCAGCAGCTCGACGGACAGGGGGCACCCTTTTAGCAATCAGCCCCAGCATTTT. It yields the protein CASSSTDRGHPFSNQPQHF.